The entry that follows covers one TCR beta chain sequence. What it recognizes is unknown. Only in-frame clones appear in the TCRdb table, and some are missing; sequencing was by immunoSEQ multiplex PCR. The sample has about 110,000 clones; approximately 90% are singletons. This CDR3 is built from 14 residues. Trimming pared 1 base from V and 4 bases from J, leaving 13 bases between. Germline CDR1 is SQVTM and CDR2 is ANQGSEA. This record comes from a study of graft-versus-host responses after intestinal transplantation. Study information: Recipients obtained multivisceral, liver-intestinal, or isolated intestinal transplants. Points from the study as a whole: Recipient marrow showed GvH clones, some seen first in ileum or blood. There was an association between peak levels of circulating GvH clones and early post-transplant HvG declines.

The clonotype comes from a human donor who was the organ donor for an intestinal transplant. The source was unstimulated CD4+ T cells sorted from spleen or lymph node cells, collected before transplant. The rearrangement uses TRBV29-1 and TRBJ2-5; possibly TRBD1 or TRBD2 for D (5 bases each). CDR3 coding DNA: TGCAGCGTTGAAGGACTAACAGGTAGAGAGACCCAGTACTTC. This sequence encodes CSVEGLTGRETQYF.